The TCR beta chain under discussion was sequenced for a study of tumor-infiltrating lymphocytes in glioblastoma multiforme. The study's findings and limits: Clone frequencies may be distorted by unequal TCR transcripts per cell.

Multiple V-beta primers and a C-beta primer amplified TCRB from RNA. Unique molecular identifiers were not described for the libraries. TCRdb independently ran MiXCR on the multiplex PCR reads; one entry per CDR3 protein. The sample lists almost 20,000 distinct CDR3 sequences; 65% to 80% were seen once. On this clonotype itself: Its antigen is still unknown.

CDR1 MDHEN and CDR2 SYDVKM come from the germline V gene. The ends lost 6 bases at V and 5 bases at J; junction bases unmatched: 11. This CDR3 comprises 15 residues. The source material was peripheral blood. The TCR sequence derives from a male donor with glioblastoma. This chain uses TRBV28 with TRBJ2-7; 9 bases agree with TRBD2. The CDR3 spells CASRPLAGEANEQYF. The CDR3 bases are TGTGCCAGCAGGCCCTTAGCGGGAGAGGCGAACGAGCAGTACTTC.